This entry features one T cell receptor beta chain sequence. Germline loops: CDR1 SGHDN, CDR2 FVKESK. CDR3 size: 14 residues. V lost 0 bases to trimming and J lost 1 base, with 7 bases between them. This sample was taken from a study of blood T cells in healthy people across ages. A J-beta primer mix and a sample-barcoded 5' primer were used in a second PCR of roughly 7 to 12 cycles. Researchers report that a template-switch adaptor with 12 random nucleotides tagged each cDNA molecule. TCRdb fed the 5' RACE reads into MiXCR, producing one record per CDR3 protein. In the table there are 550,000 to 600,000 distinct CDR3 sequences, approximately 30% of which are singletons.

This receptor was taken from a woman in her sixties or seventies in good health. The chain uses TRBV14 and TRBJ2-7; D ambiguous. What was sequenced was blood. CDR3 nucleotides: TGTGCCAGCAGCCAAGATATGGATTCCTACGAGCAGTACTTC. Its protein product is CASSQDMDSYEQYF. Using reference TRBV14 and TRBJ2-7 for the parts outside the CDR3, the full variable domain is EAGVTQFPSHSVIEKGQTVTLRCDPISGHDNLYWYRRVMGKEIKFLLHFVKESKQDESGMPNNRFLAERTGGTYSTLKVQPAELEDSGVYFCASSQDMDSYEQYFGPGTRLTVT.